One TCR beta chain is described in this entry. Its antigen is still unknown. The data belong to a study of T cell responses to AZD1222 COVID-19 vaccine. Profiled with immunoSEQ multiplex PCR; TCRdb holds only in-frame clones, not every one. Altogether about 120,000 clones are present, 91% being singletons, with the ten largest covering approximately 5.9%. There are 11 residues in the CDR3. V lost 5 bases, J lost 7 bases, and 11 bases lay in between. Germline CDR1 DFQATT, CDR2 SNEGSKA (reference sequence). Study-level points and caveats: Spike-specific TCR breadth and depth both grew after two AZD1222 doses. The donor cohort was predominantly white British with a female majority, and clonal diversity may have been underestimated.

The sample in question was peripheral blood, obtained on day 0 of AZD1222 vaccination. The clonotype originates from an adult in good health. The chain carries TRBV20-1 and TRBJ1-1, with unresolved D. This CDR3 is CSAAPNLEAFF. The CDR3 DNA is TGCAGTGCTGCCCCAAACCTTGAAGCTTTCTTT.